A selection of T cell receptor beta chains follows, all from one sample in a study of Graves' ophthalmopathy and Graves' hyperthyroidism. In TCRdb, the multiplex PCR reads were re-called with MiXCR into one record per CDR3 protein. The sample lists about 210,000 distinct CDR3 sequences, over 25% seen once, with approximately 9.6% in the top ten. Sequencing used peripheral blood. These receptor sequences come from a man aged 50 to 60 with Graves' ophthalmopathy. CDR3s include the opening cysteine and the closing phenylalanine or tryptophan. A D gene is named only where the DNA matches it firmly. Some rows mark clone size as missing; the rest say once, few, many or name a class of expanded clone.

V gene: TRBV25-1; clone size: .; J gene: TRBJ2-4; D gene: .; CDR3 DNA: TGTGCCAGCAGTGAAGGTGGAAACGTAGCCAAAAACATTCAGTACTTC; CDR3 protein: CASSEGGNVAKNIQYF
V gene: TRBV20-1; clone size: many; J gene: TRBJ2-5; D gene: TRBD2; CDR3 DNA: TGCAGTGCCCCCGACGCGGGAGGCCGGGGAGAGACCCAGTACTTC; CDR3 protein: CSAPDAGGRGETQYF
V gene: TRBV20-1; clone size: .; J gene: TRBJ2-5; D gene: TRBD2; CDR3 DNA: TGCAGCGCCCAGGGAGGGAGGGGAGAGACCCAGTACTTC; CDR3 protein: CSAQGGRGETQYF
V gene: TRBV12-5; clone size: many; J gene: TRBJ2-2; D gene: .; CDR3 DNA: TGTGCTAGTGGTTTGAAGGTGATGGGGACACCGAACACCGGGGAGCTGTTTTTT; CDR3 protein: CASGLKVMGTPNTGELFF
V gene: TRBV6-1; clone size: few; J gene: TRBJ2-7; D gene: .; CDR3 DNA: TGTGCCAGCAGTGAAGTTCACCTTGGCTCCGGGGAGCAGTACTTC; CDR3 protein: CASSEVHLGSGEQYF
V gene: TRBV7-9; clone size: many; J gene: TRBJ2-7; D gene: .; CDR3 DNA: TGTGCCAGCAGCTTCGGCAGGGACTACGAGCAGTACTTC; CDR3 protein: CASSFGRDYEQYF
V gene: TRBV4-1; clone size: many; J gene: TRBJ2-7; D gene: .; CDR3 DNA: TGCGCCAGCAGCCCACGACAGGGACTACACTACGAGCAGTACTTC; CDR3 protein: CASSPRQGLHYEQYF
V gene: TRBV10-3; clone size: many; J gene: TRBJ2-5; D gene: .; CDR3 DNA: TGTGCCATCAGGGACACCGCCCCAGAGACCCAGTACTTC; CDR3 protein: CAIRDTAPETQYF
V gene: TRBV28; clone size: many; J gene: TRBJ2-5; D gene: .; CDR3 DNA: TGTGCCAGCAGTTCCAGGGTCCAAGAGACCCAGTACTTC; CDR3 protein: CASSSRVQETQYF
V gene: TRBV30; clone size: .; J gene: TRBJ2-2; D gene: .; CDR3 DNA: TGTGCCTGGACCGCCGGGACCAGGGGCTTCACCGGGGAGCTGTTTTTT; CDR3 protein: CAWTAGTRGFTGELFF
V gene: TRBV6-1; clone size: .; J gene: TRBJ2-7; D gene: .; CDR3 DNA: TGTGCCAGCAATCGGCGGGGTAACTACGAGCAGTACTTC; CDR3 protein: CASNRRGNYEQYF
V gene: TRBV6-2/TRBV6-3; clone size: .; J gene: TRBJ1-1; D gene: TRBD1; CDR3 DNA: TGTGCCAGCACCGATCCGGGACAGGGGGTAGCTTTCTTT; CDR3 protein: CASTDPGQGVAFF
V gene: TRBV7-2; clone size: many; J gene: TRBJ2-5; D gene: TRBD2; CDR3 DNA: TGTGCCAGCAGCTTAAGGGGGAGACTCCAAGGGACTCGGGGGGGGACCCAGTACTTC; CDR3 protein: CASSLRGRLQGTRGGTQYF
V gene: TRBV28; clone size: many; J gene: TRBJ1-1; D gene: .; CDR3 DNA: TGTGCCAGCAGCAAACTAGGGGCCTTGAACACTGAAGCTTTCTTT; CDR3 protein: CASSKLGALNTEAFF
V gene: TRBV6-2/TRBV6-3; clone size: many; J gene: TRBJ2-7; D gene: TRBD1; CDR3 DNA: TGTGCCAGCAGTCGACAGGGGGACCCCATCTACGAGCAGTACTTC; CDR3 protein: CASSRQGDPIYEQYF
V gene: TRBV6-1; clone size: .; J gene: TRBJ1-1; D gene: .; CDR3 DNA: TGTGCCAGCAGACCCAACGGAGGGGGAAACACTGAAGCTTTCTTT; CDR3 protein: CASRPNGGGNTEAFF
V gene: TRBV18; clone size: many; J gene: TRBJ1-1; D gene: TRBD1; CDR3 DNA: TGTGCCAGCTCGCCTTTTCCGGGACAGGGGAACACTGAAGCTTTCTTT; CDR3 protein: CASSPFPGQGNTEAFF
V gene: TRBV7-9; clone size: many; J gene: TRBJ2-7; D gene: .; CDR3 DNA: TGTGCCAGCAGCCCGGGGGCAATCTACGAGCAGTACTTC; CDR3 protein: CASSPGAIYEQYF
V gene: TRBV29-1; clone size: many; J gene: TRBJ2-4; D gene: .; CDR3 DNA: TGCAGCGTTGCCAGCGACTTAGGCAAAAACATTCAGTACTTC; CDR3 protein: CSVASDLGKNIQYF
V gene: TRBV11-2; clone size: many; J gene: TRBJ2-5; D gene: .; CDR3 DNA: TGTGCCAGCAGCTTAGGAGGTCTAGCCGGAGAGACCCAGTACTTC; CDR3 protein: CASSLGGLAGETQYF
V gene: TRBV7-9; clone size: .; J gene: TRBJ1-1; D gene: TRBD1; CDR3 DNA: TGTGCCAGCAGCGCGAAGACAGGGGCGCACACTGAAGCTTTCTTT; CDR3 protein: CASSAKTGAHTEAFF
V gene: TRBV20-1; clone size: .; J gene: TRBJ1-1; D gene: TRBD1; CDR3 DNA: TGCAGTGCTAGAGCCGCCACCCTGGACAGGTTCTTT; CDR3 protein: CSARAATLDRFF
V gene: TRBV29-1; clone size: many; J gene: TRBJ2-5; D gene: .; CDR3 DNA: TGCAGCGTACGGGGGGCCGGGGAGACCCAGTACTTC; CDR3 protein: CSVRGAGETQYF
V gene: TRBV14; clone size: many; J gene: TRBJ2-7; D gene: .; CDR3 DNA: TGTGCCAGCAGCCAAGAGGCAAGGGGGATTGACGAGCAGTACTTC; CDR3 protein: CASSQEARGIDEQYF
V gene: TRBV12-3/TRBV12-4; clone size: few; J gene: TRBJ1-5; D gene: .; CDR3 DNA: TGTGCCAGCAGCCCTACGGGTCATCAGCCCCAGCATTTT; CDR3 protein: CASSPTGHQPQHF
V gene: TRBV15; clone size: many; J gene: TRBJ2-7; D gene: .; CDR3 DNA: TGTGCCACCAGCAGGCAGGAGAGCTCCTACGAGCAGTACTTC; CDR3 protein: CATSRQESSYEQYF
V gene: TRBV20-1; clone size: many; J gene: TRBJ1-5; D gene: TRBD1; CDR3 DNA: TGCAGTGCTAGGGACGCGGGACAGGGGACTCAGCCCCAGCATTTT; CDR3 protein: CSARDAGQGTQPQHF
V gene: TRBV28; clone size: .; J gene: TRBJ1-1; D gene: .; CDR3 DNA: TGTGCCATAGGGGGGTTCACTGAAGCTTTCTTT; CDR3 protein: CAIGGFTEAFF
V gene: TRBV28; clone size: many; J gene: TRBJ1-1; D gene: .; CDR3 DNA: TGTGCCAGCAGCCTTCCCCGGGACCATCGGGAAAACACTGAAGCTTTCTTT; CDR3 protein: CASSLPRDHRENTEAFF
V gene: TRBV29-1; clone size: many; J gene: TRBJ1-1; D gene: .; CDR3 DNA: TGCAGCGTTGAATTATGGGACATGAACACTGAAGCTTTCTTT; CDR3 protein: CSVELWDMNTEAFF
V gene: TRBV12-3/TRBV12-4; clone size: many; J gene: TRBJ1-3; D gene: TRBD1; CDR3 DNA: TGTGCCAGCAGGACGACAGGGCCCTCTGGAAACACCATATATTTT; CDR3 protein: CASRTTGPSGNTIYF
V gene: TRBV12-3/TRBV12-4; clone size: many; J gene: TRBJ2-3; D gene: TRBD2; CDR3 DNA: TGTGCCAGCAGTCCCCAGACTAGCGGGACAGATACGCAGTATTTT; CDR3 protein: CASSPQTSGTDTQYF
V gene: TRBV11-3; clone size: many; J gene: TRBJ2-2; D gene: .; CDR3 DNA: TGTGCCAGCAGCCCCCAGGGCACACGCGGCGGGGAGCTGTTTTTT; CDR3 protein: CASSPQGTRGGELFF
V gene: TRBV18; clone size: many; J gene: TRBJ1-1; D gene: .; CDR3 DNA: TGTGCCAGCTCACCTCTGGGACAAACGAACACTGAAGCTTTCTTT; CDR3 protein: CASSPLGQTNTEAFF
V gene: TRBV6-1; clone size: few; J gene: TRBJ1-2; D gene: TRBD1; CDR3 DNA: TGTGCCATTACACCGGGACAGGGTTTCTACACCTTC; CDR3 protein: CAITPGQGFYTF
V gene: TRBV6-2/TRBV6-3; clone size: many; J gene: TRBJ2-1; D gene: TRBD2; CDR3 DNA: TGTGCCAGCAGCCCCGGACTAGCGGGAGGAAAAGAGCAGTTCTTC; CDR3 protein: CASSPGLAGGKEQFF
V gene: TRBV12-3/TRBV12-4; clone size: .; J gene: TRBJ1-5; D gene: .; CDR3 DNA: TGTGCCAGCAGTTTAATGGGGGGGGGGCAGCCCCAGCATTTT; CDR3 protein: CASSLMGGGQPQHF
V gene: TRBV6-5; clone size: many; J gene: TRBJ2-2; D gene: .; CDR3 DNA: TGTGCCAGCAGTTACTCCCTGGAAGTCGGGGAGCTGTTTTTT; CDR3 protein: CASSYSLEVGELFF
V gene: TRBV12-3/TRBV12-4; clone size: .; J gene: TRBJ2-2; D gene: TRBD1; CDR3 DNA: TGTGCCAGCAGTTTCCGACAGGGTACCACCGGGGAGCTGTTTTTT; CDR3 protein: CASSFRQGTTGELFF
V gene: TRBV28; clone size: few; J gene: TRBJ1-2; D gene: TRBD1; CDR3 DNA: TGTGCCGCTAAGCAGGGGGCGGATGGCTACACCTTC; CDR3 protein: CAAKQGADGYTF
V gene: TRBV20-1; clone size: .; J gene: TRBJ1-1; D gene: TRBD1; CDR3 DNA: TGCAGTGCTAGAGAGGGGGGACAGCTCCGCACTGAAGCTTTCTTT; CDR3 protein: CSAREGGQLRTEAFF
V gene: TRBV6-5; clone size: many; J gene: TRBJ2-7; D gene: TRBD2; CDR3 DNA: TGTGCCAGCAGTTACGGGGCTAGCGGCGGCTACGAGCAGTACTTC; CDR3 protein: CASSYGASGGYEQYF
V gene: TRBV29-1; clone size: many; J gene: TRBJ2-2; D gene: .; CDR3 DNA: TGCAGCGTTGGACAGCGGAACACCGGGGAGCTGTTTTTT; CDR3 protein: CSVGQRNTGELFF
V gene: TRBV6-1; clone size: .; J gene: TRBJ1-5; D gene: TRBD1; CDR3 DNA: TGTGCCAGCAGACCTTGGGACAGGGGGACCCAGCCCCAGCATTTT; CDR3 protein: CASRPWDRGTQPQHF
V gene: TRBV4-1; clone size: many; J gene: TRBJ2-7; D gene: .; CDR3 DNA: TGCGCCAGCAGCCAAGCGGGGGTCGGCTACGAGCAGTACTTC; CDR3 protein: CASSQAGVGYEQYF
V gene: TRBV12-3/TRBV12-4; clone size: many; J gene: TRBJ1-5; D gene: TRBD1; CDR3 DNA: TGTGCCAGCAGTTTCAGGGGGAGAGGGCCCCAGCATTTT; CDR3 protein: CASSFRGRGPQHF
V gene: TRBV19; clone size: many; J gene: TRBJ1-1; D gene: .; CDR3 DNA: TGTGCCAGTATGAGGAACACTGAAGCTTTCTTT; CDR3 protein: CASMRNTEAFF
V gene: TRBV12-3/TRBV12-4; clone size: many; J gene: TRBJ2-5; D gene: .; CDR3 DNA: TGTGCCAGCAGTTGGGGGTTTGTCCAAGAGACCCAGTACTTC; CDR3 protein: CASSWGFVQETQYF
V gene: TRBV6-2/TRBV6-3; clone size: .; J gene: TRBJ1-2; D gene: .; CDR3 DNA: TGTGCCAGCAGTTACCGCACCGGGGCAGGAGGCTACACCTTC; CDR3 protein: CASSYRTGAGGYTF
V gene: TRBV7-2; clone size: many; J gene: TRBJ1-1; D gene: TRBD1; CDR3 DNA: TGTGCCAGCAGCTTAGTCGGGCCAATACGACAGGGGCCTTTGAACACTGAAGCTTTCTTT; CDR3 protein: CASSLVGPIRQGPLNTEAFF
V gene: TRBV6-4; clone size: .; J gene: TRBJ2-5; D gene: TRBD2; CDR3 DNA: TGTGCCAGCAGTGACCCGGGACTAGCGGGACCTAGTGAGGAGACCCAGTACTTC; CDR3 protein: CASSDPGLAGPSEETQYF
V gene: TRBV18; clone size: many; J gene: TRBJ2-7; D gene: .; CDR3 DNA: TGTGCCAGCTCCCCCGCATCCCCTTACGAGCAGTACTTC; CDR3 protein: CASSPASPYEQYF
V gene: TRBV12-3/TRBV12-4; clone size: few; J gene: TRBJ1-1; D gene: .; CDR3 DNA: TGTGCCAGCAGTTTTTCTGCCACAAGATACACTGAAGCTTTCTTT; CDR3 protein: CASSFSATRYTEAFF